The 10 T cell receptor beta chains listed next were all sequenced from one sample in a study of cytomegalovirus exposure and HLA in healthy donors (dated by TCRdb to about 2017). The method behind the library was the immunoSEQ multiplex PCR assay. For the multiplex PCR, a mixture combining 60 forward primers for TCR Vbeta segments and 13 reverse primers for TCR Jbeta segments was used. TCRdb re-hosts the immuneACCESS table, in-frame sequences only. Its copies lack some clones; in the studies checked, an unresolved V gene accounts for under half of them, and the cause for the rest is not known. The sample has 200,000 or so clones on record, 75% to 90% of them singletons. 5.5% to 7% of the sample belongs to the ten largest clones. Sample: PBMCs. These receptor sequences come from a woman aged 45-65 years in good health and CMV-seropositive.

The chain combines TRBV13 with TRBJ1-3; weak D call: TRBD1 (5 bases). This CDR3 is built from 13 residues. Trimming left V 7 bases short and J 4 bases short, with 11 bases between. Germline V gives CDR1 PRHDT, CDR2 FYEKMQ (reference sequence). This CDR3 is CASTFRAGNTIYF. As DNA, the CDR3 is TGTGCCAGCACGTTCAGGGCGGGAAACACCATATATTTT.

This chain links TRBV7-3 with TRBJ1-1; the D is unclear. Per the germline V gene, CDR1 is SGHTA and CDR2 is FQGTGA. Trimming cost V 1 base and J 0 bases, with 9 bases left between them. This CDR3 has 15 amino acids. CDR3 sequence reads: CASSLNGGLNTEAFF. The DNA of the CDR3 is TGTGCCAGCAGCTTAAACGGAGGACTGAACACTGAAGCTTTCTTT.

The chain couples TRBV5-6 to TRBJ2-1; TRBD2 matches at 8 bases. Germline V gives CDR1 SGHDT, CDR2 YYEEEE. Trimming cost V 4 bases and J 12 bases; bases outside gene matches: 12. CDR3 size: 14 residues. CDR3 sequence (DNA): TGTGCCAGCAGCCACGAGATTAGCGGGGAGGGGCAGTTCTTC. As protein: CASSHEISGEGQFF.

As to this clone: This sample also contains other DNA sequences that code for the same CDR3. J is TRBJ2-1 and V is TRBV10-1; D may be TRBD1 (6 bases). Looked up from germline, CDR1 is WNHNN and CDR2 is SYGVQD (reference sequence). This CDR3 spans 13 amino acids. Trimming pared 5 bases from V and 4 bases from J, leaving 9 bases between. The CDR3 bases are TGCGCCAGCAGTCCCGGACAGTACAATGAGCAGTTCTTC. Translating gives CASSPGQYNEQFF.

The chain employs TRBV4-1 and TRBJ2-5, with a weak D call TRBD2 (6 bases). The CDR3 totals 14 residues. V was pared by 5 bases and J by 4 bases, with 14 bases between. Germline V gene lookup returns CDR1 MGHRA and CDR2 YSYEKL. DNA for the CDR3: TGCGCCAGCAGCTCTCCTAGCGTTCCAGAGACCCAGTACTTC. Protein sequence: CASSSPSVPETQYF.

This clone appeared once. The CDR3 sequence is CASSPRDRVITEAFF. CDR3 DNA: TGTGCCAGCAGCCCCCGGGACAGGGTAATTACTGAAGCTTTCTTT. The chain couples TRBV7-8 to TRBJ1-1, with 9 bases lining up with TRBD1. Germline V gene lookup returns CDR1 SGHVS and CDR2 FQNEAQ. The J segment lost 5 bases and the V segment lost 5 bases, leaving 9 bases of the junction unmatched. The CDR3 has 15 amino acids.

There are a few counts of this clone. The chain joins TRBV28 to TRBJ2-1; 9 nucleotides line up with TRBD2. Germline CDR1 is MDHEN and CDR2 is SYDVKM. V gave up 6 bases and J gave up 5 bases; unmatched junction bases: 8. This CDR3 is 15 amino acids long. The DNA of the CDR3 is TGTGCCAGCAGCTCACTAGCGGGCGTAGACAATGAGCAGTTCTTC. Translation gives CASSSLAGVDNEQFF.

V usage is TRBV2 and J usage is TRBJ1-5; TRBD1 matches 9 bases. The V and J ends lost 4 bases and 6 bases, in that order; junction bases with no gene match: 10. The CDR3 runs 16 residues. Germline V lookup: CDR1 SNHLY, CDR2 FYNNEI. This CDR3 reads CASSASGTGYFQPQHF. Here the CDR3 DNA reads TGTGCCAGCAGTGCCTCCGGGACAGGGTATTTTCAGCCCCAGCATTTT.

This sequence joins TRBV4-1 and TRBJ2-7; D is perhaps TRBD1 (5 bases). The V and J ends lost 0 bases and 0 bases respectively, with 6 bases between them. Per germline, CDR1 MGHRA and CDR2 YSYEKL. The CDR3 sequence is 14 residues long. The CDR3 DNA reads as TGCGCCAGCAGCCAAGAGACAGTCTCCTACGAGCAGTACTTC. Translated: CASSQETVSYEQYF.

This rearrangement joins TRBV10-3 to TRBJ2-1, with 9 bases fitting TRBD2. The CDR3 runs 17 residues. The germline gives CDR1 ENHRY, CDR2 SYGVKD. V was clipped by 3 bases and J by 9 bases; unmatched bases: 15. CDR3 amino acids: CAISDSGSASGESEQFF. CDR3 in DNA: TGTGCCATCAGTGACTCGGGGTCAGCTAGCGGGGAGTCTGAGCAGTTCTTC.